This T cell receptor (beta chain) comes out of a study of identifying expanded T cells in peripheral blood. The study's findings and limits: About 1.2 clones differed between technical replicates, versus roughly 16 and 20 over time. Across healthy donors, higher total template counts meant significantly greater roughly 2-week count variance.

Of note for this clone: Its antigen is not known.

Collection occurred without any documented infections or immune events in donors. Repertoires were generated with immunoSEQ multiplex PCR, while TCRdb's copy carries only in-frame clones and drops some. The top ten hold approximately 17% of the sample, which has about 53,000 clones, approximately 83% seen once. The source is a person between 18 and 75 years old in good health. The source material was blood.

The CDR3 region is CASTPGRRFSNQPQHF. CDR3 nucleotides: TGTGCCAGCACTCCGGGACGGCGTTTTAGCAATCAGCCCCAGCATTTT. The chain recombines TRBV28 with TRBJ1-5, with D tentatively TRBD1 (5 bases). The V gene's germline CDR1 is MDHEN and CDR2 SYDVKM. The V gene lost 7 bases and the J gene lost 0 bases, with 16 bases spanning the gap. This CDR3 is 16 amino acids long.